The 18 T cell receptor beta chains below were found in one sample sequenced in a study of metastatic and nonmetastatic thyroid tumors. Each patient went into thyroid surgery without having received any treatment. TCRdb reanalyzed the PCR reads via MiXCR. The table records some 8,400 clones, 25% to 30% of them present only once. The sample comprised tumor tissue. Every receptor here comes from a male donor with papillary thyroid cancer or a benign thyroid nodule (not recorded which). Some clones in this sample may be carry-over from other donors' samples.

This clone was seen more than once but under ten times. The V and J genes are TRBV7-2 and TRBJ1-6, with no clear D. In germline, CDR1 is SGHTA, CDR2 FQGNSA. The CDR3 sequence is 12 residues long. The V and J ends lost 4 bases and 4 bases respectively, with 2 bases between them. The CDR3 coding sequence is TGTGCCAGCAGCTCATATAATTCACCCCTCCACTTT. Amino acid sequence: CASSSYNSPLHF.

The gene calls are TRBV7-9 and TRBJ2-1; no firm D call. This CDR3 is built from 13 residues. Germline values: CDR1 SEHNR, CDR2 FQNEAQ (reference sequence). The V gene lost 3 bases and the J gene lost 4 bases, with 7 bases spanning the gap. Written as DNA, the CDR3 is TGTGCCAGCAGCTTTTCAGCTTACAATGAGCAGTTCTTC. It yields the protein CASSFSAYNEQFF. Variable domain in full (rest from reference TRBV7-9 and TRBJ2-1): DTGVSQNPRHKITKRGQNVTFRCDPISEHNRLYWYRQTLGQGPEFLTYFQNEAQLEKSRLLSDRFSAERPKGSFSTLEIQRTEQGDSAMYLCASSFSAYNEQFFGPGTRLTVL.

Relative to its sample, this clone is medium-sized. V gene TRBV20-1 combines with J gene TRBJ1-5, with TRBD1 matching over 8 bases. The CDR3 is 16 residues long. V dropped 6 bases and J dropped 3; count of bases not matched to a gene: 13. The germline V gene has CDR1 DFQATT and CDR2 SNEGSKA (reference sequence). In DNA form, the CDR3 reads TGCAGTGCCGGGAGCTCCGGGACAGGTTTCAATCAGCCCCAGCATTTT. Its protein is CSAGSSGTGFNQPQHF.

V gene TRBV6-1 combines with J gene TRBJ2-6, with D perhaps being TRBD1 or TRBD2 (6 bases each). The germline V gene has CDR1 MNHNS and CDR2 SASEGT. V was pared by 10 bases and J by 0 bases, with 13 bases between. This CDR3 is built from 15 residues. CDR3 sequence: CATGGRHSGANVLTF. In nucleotides, the CDR3 is TGTGCCACCGGGGGCAGACACTCTGGGGCCAACGTCCTGACTTTC.

The genes are TRBV20-1 and TRBJ1-1; D may be TRBD1 (5 bases). V was shortened by 6 bases and J by 3 bases, with 14 bases between the two germline ends. This CDR3 spans 13 amino acids. CDR1 DFQATT and CDR2 SNEGSKA come from the germline V gene (reference sequence). The CDR3 nucleotides read TGCAGTGCCCTAAAGGAAGGGGACACTGAAGCTTTCTTT. Protein product: CSALKEGDTEAFF.

V usage is TRBV2 and J usage is TRBJ1-1; 8 bases map to TRBD1. Germline values: CDR1 SNHLY, CDR2 FYNNEI. V shed 5 bases, J shed 8 bases, and the junction held 7 bases outside the gene matches. The CDR3 has 13 amino acids. The CDR3 region is CASSSDRGGEAFF. The DNA for the CDR3 is TGTGCCAGCAGTTCCGACAGGGGAGGAGAAGCTTTCTTT.

The table lists this clone with a count of one. The J gene is TRBJ2-7, the V gene TRBV7-2, with no clear D. V was shortened by 4 bases and J by 2 bases, with 15 bases between the two germline ends. This CDR3 comprises 15 residues. The germline V gene has CDR1 SGHTA and CDR2 FQGNSA. The CDR3 protein is CASSWAVGRAYEQYF. The CDR3 nucleotides are TGTGCCAGCAGCTGGGCGGTAGGCCGAGCCTACGAGCAGTACTTC.

Note on this clone: Germline and junction disagree at one end, which may indicate a read error. V and J are TRBV6-2 or TRBV6-3 and TRBJ2-1; D call uncertain. The CDR3 has 16 residues. Per germline, CDR1 MNHEY and CDR2 SVGEGT. This chain's CDR3 is CASSDSSRSSYNEQFF. In DNA, the CDR3 is TGTGCCAGCAGTGACTCGTCCAGGAGCTCCTACAATGAGCAGTTCTTC.

As concerns this clone: The junction differs from germline at one of its ends, possibly a read error. The rearrangement links TRBV15 to TRBJ1-6, with D uncertain. The CDR3 consists of 15 residues. From germline, CDR1 is LNHNV and CDR2 YYDKDF (reference sequence). CDR3 sequence: CATSRDPDTHSSLHF. In nucleotides, the CDR3 is TGTGCCACCAGCAGAGACCCCGATACCCATTCATCCCTCCACTTT.

This clone was picked up many times. The V gene is TRBV2, the J gene TRBJ1-4; possible D gene TRBD1, 5 bases. The CDR3 is made up of 16 amino acids. Germline CDR1 reads SNHLY; CDR2 reads FYNNEI. V was shortened by 7 bases and J by 3 bases, with 18 bases between the two germline ends. The CDR3 loop is CASTGRVTMANEKLFF. For the CDR3, the DNA is TGTGCCAGCACGGGCAGGGTCACGATGGCTAATGAAAAACTGTTTTTT.

This chain connects TRBV5-1 to TRBJ2-6, with D perhaps matching TRBD1 (5 bases). The germline V gene encodes CDR1 SGHRS and CDR2 YFSETQ. The length of the CDR3 is 17 residues. V dropped 4 bases and J dropped 0 bases, with 14 bases sitting between them. CDR3 sequence: CASSTTTGVSGANVLTF. CDR3 in DNA: TGCGCCAGCAGCACTACTACAGGAGTCTCTGGGGCCAACGTCCTGACTTTC. Supplemented by reference TRBV5-1 and TRBJ2-6, the full variable domain reads KAGVTQTPRYLIKTRGQQVTLSCSPISGHRSVSWYQQTPGQGLQFLFEYFSETQRNKGNFPGRFSGRQFSNSRSEMNVSTLELGDSALYLCASSTTTGVSGANVLTFGAGSRLTVL.

CDR3 in DNA: TGTGCCAGCACCCTTGGGGGGTATAGCAATCAGCCCCAGCATTTT. It encodes CASTLGGYSNQPQHF. J is TRBJ1-5 and V is TRBV28; weak D call: TRBD1 (5 bases). The CDR3 covers 15 residues. From germline, CDR1 is MDHEN and CDR2 SYDVKM. V was pared by 7 bases and J by 0 bases, with 13 bases between.

This clone has a count of ten or more. V usage is TRBV7-3 and J usage is TRBJ1-2, with 7 positions matching TRBD1. Germline loops: CDR1 SGHTA, CDR2 FQGTGA. The CDR3 length is 13 residues. V trimming: 3 bases; J trimming: 6 bases; junction bases outside the gene matches: 4. The CDR3 coding sequence is TGTGCCAGCAGCTTCGCGACAGGGAATGGCTACACCTTC. Protein sequence: CASSFATGNGYTF.

The gene calls are TRBV6-1 and TRBJ2-7, with 11 bases fitting TRBD1. V lost 2 bases and J lost 3; bases outside the gene matches: 6. This CDR3 comprises 16 residues. Per germline, CDR1 MNHNS and CDR2 SASEGT. The CDR3 DNA reads as TGTGCCAGCAGTGAAAGGGCCGGGACAGGGGGCTACGAGCAGTACTTC. Translated, it gives CASSERAGTGGYEQYF.

The chain carries TRBV27 and TRBJ2-3; D gene uncertain. Looked up from germline, CDR1 is MNHEY and CDR2 is SMNVEV (reference sequence). This CDR3 is 15 amino acids long. V dropped 3 bases and J dropped 1 base, with 11 bases sitting between them. The CDR3 coding sequence is TGTGCCAGCAGTTTTGGCGGCGGCGGCACAGATACGCAGTATTTT. Encoded protein: CASSFGGGGTDTQYF.

The V call is TRBV11-3, the J call TRBJ1-1; D remains ambiguous. Trimming shortened V by 4 bases and J by 0 bases, and 12 bases separated the two germline ends. Germline CDR1 SGHNT, CDR2 YENEEA. This CDR3 comprises 15 residues. CDR3 loop: CASSSRPTLNTEAFF. For the CDR3, the DNA is TGTGCCAGCAGCTCAAGACCGACCCTGAACACTGAAGCTTTCTTT.

V is TRBV28 and J is TRBJ2-7; D uncertain. The V gene's germline CDR1 is MDHEN and CDR2 SYDVKM. Trimming shortened V by 5 bases and J by 4 bases, and 15 bases separated the two germline ends. CDR3 length: 14 amino acids. The CDR3 region is CASSGPTRVYEQYF. The CDR3 DNA reads as TGTGCCAGCAGTGGCCCCACACGGGTTTACGAGCAGTACTTC.

The V and J genes are TRBV2 and TRBJ2-7; D is possibly TRBD1 (5 bases). Germline CDR1 reads SNHLY; CDR2 reads FYNNEI. CDR3 size: 14 residues. V was trimmed by 3 bases and J by 5 bases, leaving 14 bases between them. CDR3 loop: CASSETAPGHEQYF. The CDR3 nucleotides are TGTGCCAGCAGTGAGACAGCGCCAGGCCACGAGCAGTACTTC. The full variable domain, completed using reference TRBV2 and TRBJ2-7, is EPEVTQTPSHQVTQMGQEVILRCVPISNHLYFYWYRQILGQKVEFLVSFYNNEISEKSEIFDDQFSVERPDGSNFTLKIRSTKLEDSAMYFCASSETAPGHEQYFGPGTRLTVT.